The T cell receptor beta chain described here comes from a study of cytomegalovirus exposure and HLA in healthy donors. Study results and limitations: There were a few CMV-associated chains whose specificity for CMV antigens was confirmed in vitro.

Vbeta (60) and Jbeta (13) primers were used in the PCR. Assay used: immunoSEQ multiplex PCR; TCRdb lists only in-frame clones, some missing. The sample includes approximately 100,000 clones, 85% seen only once; the top ten take about 7.2%. The CDR3 spans 14 residues. V was cut by 2 bases and J by 2 bases, with 10 bases left in between. Germline V gene lookup returns CDR1 SGHRS and CDR2 YFSETQ. This clone was found once. What it binds is unknown. The chain employs TRBV5-1 and TRBJ2-5; D might be TRBD1 (6 bases). Source material: PBMCs. This sequence was found in a man between 40 and 49 years old in good health and CMV-seropositive. CDR3 nucleotide sequence: TGCGCCAGCAGCTTAGAGGACAGACAAGAGACCCAGTACTTC. Residues: CASSLEDRQETQYF. Variable domain in full (rest from reference TRBV5-1 and TRBJ2-5): KAGVTQTPRYLIKTRGQQVTLSCSPISGHRSVSWYQQTPGQGLQFLFEYFSETQRNKGNFPGRFSGRQFSNSRSEMNVSTLELGDSALYLCASSLEDRQETQYFGPGTRLLVL.